This T cell receptor beta chain emerged from a study of T cell repertoires in cytomegalovirus infection. As for the study in general: An indication of both CMV infection and matching HLA type came from public TCR beta signatures.

At least ten counts were recorded for this clonotype. Its antigen is currently unknown. General study points: HLA-C-restricted CMV-specific TCR beta clonotypes were dominant in the ex vivo response. People with CMV and the relevant HLA were identified by cumulative public TCR beta family frequency.

The CDR3 contains 14 residues. Germline assignment: CDR1 SGHVS and CDR2 FQNEAQ. Trimming shortened V by 5 bases and J by 3 bases, and 14 bases separated the two germline ends. One entry per CDR3 protein, called by TCRdb with MiXCR from the reads. Of about 190,000 distinct CDR3 sequences in the sample, nearly 9.5% were seen once. This chain connects TRBV7-8 to TRBJ2-7; tentatively, D is TRBD2 (5 bases). Sequencing was performed on PBMCs. The source is a human donor in good health (CMV status not recorded). Some clones in this sample may be carry-over from other donors' samples. The CDR3 DNA reads as TGTGCCAGCAGCCCGAAGGACTTTGTCTACGAGCAGTACTTC. Protein product: CASSPKDFVYEQYF.